This T cell receptor (beta chain) originates from a study of blood T cell repertoires in COVID-19. Overall study: PBMCs, B-cell-depleted T cells, or T cells provided the cDNA or gDNA that made up the material.

The germline V gene has CDR1 SGHRS and CDR2 YFSETQ. The CDR3 consists of 15 residues. Trimming removed 4 bases at V and 3 bases at J, with 13 bases between. Sequenced by immunoSEQ multiplex PCR; TCRdb stores in-frame clones only, minus some. The sample lists 150,000 to 200,000 clones; about 86% were seen once. This TCR derives from a middle-aged man with active or convalescent COVID-19. The sequencing sample was made of peripheral blood. The rearrangement joins TRBV5-1 to TRBJ2-2; TRBD2 might be the D (6 bases). CDR3 nucleotides: TGCGCCAGCAGCCCTGGAGGGCCGTACACCGGGGAGCTGTTTTTT. It codes for CASSPGGPYTGELFF.